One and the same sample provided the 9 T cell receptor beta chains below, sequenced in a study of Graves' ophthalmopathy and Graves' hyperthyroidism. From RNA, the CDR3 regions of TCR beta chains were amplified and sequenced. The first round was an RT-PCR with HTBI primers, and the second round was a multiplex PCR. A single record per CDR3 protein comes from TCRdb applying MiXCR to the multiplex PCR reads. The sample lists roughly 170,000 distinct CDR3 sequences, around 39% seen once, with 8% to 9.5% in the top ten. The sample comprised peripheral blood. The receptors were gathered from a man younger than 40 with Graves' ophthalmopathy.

CDR3 nucleotides: TGTGCCAGCAACACAGTGCAGGGTGGTAACTATGGCTACACCTTC. The encoded protein is CASNTVQGGNYGYTF. The gene calls are TRBV2 and TRBJ1-2, with D possibly matching TRBD1 (5 bases). Trimming left V 7 bases short and J 1 base short, with 16 bases between. The CDR3 covers 15 residues. Germline values: CDR1 SNHLY, CDR2 FYNNEI.

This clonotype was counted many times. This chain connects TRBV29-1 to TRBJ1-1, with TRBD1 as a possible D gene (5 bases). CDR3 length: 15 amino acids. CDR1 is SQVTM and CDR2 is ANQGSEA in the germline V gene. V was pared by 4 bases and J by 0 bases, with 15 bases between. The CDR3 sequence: CSVAQVKGVNTEAFF. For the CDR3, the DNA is TGCAGCGTTGCTCAGGTTAAAGGGGTGAACACTGAAGCTTTCTTT.

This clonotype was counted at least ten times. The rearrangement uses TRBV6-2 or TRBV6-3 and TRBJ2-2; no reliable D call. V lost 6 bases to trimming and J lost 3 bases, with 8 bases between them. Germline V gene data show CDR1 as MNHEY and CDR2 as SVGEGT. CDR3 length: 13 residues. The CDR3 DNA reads TGTGCCAGCAGCGCAACCGACACCGGGGAGCTGTTTTTT. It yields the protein CASSATDTGELFF.

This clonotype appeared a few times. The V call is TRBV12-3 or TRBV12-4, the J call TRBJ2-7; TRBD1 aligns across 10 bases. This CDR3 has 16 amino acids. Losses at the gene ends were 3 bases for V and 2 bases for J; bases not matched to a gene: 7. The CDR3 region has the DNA TGTGCCAGCAGTTTTCTACCGGGACAGGGGCCCTACGAGCAGTACTTC. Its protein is CASSFLPGQGPYEQYF.

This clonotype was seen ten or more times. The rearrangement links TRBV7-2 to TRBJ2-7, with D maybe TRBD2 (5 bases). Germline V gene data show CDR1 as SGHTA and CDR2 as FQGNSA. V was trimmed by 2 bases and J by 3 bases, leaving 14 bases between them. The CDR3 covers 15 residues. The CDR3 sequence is CASSLSGSTHYEQYF. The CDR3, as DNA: TGTGCCAGCAGCTTATCTGGGAGTACGCACTACGAGCAGTACTTC.

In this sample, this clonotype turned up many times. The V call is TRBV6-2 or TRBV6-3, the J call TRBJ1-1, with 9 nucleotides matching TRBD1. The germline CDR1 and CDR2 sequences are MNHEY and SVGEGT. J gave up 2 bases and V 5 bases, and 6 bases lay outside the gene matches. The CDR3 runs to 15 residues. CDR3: CASSALTGGNTEAFF. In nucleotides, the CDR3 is TGTGCCAGCAGTGCCCTGACAGGGGGTAACACTGAAGCTTTCTTT.

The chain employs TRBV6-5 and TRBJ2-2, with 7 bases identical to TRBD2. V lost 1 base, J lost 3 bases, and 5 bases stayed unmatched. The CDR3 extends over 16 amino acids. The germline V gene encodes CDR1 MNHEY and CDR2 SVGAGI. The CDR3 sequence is CASSYFAGEDTGELFF. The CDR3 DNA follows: TGTGCCAGCAGTTACTTCGCGGGAGAGGACACCGGGGAGCTGTTTTTT.

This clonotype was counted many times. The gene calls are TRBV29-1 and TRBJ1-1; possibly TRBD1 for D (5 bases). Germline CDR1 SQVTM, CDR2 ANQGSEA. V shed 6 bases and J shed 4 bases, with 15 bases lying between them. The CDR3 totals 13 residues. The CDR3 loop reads CSVRGVVATEAFF. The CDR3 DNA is TGCAGCGTCCGAGGGGTAGTCGCCACTGAAGCTTTCTTT.

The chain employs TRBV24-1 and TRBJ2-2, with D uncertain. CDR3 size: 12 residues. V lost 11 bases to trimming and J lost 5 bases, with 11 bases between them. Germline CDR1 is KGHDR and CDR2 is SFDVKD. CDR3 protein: CASTYFTGELFF. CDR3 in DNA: TGTGCCAGCACCTACTTTACCGGGGAGCTGTTTTTT.